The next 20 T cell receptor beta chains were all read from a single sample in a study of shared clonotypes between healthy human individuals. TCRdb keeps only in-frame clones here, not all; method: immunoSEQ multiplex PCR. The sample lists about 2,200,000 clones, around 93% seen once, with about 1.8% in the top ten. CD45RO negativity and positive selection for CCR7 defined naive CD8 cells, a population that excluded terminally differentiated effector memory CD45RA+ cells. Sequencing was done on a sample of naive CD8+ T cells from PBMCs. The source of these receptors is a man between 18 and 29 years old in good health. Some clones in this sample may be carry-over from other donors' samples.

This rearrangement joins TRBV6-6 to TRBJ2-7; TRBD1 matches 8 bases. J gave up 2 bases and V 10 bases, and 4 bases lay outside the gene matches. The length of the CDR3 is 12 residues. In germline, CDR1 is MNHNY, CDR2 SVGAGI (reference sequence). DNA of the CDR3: TGTGCCATCGGACAGGGACCCTACGAGCAGTACTTC. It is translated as CAIGQGPYEQYF.

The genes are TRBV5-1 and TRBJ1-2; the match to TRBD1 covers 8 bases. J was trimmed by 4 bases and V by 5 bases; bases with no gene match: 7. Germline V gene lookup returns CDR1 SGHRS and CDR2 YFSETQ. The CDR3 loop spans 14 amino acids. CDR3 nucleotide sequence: TGCGCCAGCAGGGAGGGACAGGCCGGCTATGGCTACACCTTC. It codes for CASREGQAGYGYTF.

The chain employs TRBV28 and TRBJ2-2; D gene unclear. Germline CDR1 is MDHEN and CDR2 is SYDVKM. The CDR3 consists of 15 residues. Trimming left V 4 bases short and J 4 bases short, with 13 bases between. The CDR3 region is CASSSSLGITGELFF. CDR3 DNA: TGTGCCAGCAGTTCGTCGTTAGGGATCACCGGGGAGCTGTTTTTT.

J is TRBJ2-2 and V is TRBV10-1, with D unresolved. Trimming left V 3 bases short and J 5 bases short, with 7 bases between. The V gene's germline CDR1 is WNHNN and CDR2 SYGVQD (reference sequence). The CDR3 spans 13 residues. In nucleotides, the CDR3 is TGCGCCAGCAGTGAAGATTGGACCGGGGAGCTGTTTTTT. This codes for CASSEDWTGELFF.

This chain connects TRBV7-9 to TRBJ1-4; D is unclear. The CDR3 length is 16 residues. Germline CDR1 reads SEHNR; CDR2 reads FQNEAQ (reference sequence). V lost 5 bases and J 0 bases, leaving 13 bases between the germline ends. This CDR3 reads CASSAAPAATNEKLFF. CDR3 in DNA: TGTGCCAGCAGCGCAGCCCCAGCTGCAACTAATGAAAAACTGTTTTTT.

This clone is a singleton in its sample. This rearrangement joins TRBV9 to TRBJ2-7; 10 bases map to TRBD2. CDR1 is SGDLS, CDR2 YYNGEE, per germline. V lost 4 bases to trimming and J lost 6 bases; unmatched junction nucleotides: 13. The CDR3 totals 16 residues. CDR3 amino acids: CASSPRTSGRSGEQYF. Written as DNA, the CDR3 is TGTGCCAGCAGCCCACGGACTAGCGGCCGAAGCGGCGAGCAGTACTTC.

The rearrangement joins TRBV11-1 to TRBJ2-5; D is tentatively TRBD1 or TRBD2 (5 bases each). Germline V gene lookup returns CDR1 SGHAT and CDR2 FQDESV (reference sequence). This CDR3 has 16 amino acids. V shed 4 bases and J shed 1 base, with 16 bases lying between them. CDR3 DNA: TGTGCCAGCAGCTCGTCCGGGACGGGTCTCCAAGAGACCCAGTACTTC. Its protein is CASSSSGTGLQETQYF. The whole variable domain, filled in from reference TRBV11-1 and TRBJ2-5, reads EAEVAQSPRYKITEKSQAVAFWCDPISGHATLYWYRQILGQGPELLVQFQDESVVDDSQLPKDRFSAERLKGVDSTLKIQPAELGDSAMYLCASSSSGTGLQETQYFGPGTRLLVL.

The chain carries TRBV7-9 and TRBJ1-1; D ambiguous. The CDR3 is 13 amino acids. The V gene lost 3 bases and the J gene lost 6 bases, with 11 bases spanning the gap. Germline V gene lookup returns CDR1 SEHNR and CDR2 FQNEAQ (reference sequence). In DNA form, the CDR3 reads TGTGCCAGCAGCTTCCAGACTCGCCCTGAAGCTTTCTTT. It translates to CASSFQTRPEAFF.

The CDR3 DNA follows: TGCGCCAGCAGCTCCACAGGGGGTGGCACCGGGGAGCTGTTTTTT. Amino acid sequence: CASSSTGGGTGELFF. This chain connects TRBV5-1 to TRBJ2-2, with 8 bases lining up with TRBD1. Looked up from germline, CDR1 is SGHRS and CDR2 is YFSETQ. V shed 3 bases and J 4 bases; nucleotides not matched to a gene: 5. The CDR3 loop spans 15 amino acids.

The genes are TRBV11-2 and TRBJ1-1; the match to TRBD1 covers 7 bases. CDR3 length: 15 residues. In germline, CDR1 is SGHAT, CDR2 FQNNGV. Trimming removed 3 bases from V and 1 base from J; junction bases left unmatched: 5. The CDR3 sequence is CASSFTGARNTEAFF. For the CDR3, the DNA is TGTGCCAGCAGCTTTACAGGGGCTCGGAACACTGAAGCTTTCTTT.

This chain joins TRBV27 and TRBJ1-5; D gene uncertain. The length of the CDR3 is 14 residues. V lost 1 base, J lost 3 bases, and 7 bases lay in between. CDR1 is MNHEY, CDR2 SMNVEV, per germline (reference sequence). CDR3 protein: CASSLWGDNQPQHF. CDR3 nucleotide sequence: TGTGCCAGCAGTTTATGGGGTGACAATCAGCCCCAGCATTTT.

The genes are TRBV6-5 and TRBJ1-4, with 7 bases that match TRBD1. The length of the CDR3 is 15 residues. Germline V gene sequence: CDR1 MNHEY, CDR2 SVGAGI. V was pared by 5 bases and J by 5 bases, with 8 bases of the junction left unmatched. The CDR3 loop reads CASSTQGGINEKLFF. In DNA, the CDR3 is TGTGCCAGCAGTACTCAGGGGGGGATAAATGAAAAACTGTTTTTT.

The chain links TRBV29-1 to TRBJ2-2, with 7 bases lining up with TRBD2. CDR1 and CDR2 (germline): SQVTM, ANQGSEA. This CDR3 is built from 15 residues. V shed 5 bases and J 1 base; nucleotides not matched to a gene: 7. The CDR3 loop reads CSVTGRGVNTGELFF. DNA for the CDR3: TGCAGCGTTACCGGACGGGGGGTGAACACCGGGGAGCTGTTTTTT.

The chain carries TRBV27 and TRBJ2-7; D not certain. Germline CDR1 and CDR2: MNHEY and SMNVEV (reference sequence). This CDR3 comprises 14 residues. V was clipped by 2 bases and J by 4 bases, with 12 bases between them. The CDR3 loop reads CASSLRVGNYEQYF. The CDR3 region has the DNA TGTGCCAGCAGTTTAAGGGTGGGTAATTACGAGCAGTACTTC.

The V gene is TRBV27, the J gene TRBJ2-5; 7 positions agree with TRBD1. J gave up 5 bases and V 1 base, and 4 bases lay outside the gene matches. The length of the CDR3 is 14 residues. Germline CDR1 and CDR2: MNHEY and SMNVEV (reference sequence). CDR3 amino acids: CASSLYQGVETQYF. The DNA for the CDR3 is TGTGCCAGCAGTTTATACCAGGGGGTGGAGACCCAGTACTTC.

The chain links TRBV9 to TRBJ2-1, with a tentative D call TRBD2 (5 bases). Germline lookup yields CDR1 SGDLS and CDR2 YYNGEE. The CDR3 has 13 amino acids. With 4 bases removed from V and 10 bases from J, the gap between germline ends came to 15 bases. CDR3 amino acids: CASSPGSPGEQFF. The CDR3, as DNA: TGTGCCAGCAGCCCTGGGTCGCCGGGGGAGCAGTTCTTC.

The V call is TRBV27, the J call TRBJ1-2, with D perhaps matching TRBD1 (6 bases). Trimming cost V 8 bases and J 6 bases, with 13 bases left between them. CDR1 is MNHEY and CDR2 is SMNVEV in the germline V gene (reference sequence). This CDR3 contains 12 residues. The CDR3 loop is CASGMGADGYTF. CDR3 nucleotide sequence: TGTGCCAGCGGGATGGGGGCAGATGGCTACACCTTC.

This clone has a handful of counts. The CDR3 sequence is CASSLLTGRGTEAFF. In DNA form, the CDR3 reads TGTGCCAGCAGCCTCTTAACAGGGAGGGGCACTGAAGCTTTCTTT. The chain couples TRBV9 to TRBJ1-1, with D perhaps TRBD1 (6 bases). Per the germline V gene, CDR1 is SGDLS and CDR2 is YYNGEE. The CDR3 is 15 amino acids. Trimming took off 4 bases at V and 4 bases at J, with 17 bases between the two ends.

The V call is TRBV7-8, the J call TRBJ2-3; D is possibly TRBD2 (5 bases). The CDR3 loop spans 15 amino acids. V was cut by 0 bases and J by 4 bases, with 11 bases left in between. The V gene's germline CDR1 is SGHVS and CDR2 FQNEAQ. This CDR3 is CASSLADFGADTQYF. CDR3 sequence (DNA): TGTGCCAGCAGCTTAGCGGACTTCGGCGCAGATACGCAGTATTTT.

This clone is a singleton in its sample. CDR3 in amino acids: CASSEITGATGYGYTF. Written as DNA, the CDR3 is TGTGCCAGCAGTGAAATAACCGGCGCCACGGGCTATGGCTACACCTTC. This chain links TRBV6-1 with TRBJ1-2; D uncertain. With 2 bases removed from V and 4 bases from J, the gap between germline ends came to 17 bases. Germline CDR1 and CDR2: MNHNS and SASEGT. The CDR3 sequence is 16 residues long.